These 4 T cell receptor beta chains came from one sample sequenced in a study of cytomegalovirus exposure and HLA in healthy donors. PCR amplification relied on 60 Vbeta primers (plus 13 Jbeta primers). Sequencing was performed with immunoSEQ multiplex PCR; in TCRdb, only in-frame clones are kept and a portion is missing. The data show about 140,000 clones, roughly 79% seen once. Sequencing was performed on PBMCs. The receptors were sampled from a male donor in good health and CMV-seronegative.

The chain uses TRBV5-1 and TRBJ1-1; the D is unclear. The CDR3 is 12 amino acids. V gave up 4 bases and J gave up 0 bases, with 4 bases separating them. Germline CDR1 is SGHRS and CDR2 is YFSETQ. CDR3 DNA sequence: TGCGCCAGCAGCCGGGTGAACACTGAAGCTTTCTTT. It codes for CASSRVNTEAFF.

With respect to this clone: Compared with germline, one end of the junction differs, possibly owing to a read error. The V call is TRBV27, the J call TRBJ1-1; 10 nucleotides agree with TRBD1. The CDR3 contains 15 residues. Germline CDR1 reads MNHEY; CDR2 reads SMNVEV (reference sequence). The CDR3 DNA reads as TGTCCCAGCAGTTTGGGTGGGACAGGGGTTACTGAAGCTTTCTTT. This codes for CPSSLGGTGVTEAFF.

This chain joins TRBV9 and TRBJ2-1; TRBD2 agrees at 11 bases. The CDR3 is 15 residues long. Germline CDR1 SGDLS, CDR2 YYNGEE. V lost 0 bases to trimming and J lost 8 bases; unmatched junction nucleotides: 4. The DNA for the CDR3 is TGTGCCAGCAGCGTAGTAGCGGGAGGGCCCCATGAGCAGTTCTTC. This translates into CASSVVAGGPHEQFF.

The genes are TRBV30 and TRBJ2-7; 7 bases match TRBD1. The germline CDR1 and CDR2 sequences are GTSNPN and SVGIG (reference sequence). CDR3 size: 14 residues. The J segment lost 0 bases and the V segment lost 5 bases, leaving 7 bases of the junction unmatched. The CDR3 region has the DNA TGTGCCTGGGGAAGGGACAGCGACTCCTACGAGCAGTACTTC. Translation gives CAWGRDSDSYEQYF.